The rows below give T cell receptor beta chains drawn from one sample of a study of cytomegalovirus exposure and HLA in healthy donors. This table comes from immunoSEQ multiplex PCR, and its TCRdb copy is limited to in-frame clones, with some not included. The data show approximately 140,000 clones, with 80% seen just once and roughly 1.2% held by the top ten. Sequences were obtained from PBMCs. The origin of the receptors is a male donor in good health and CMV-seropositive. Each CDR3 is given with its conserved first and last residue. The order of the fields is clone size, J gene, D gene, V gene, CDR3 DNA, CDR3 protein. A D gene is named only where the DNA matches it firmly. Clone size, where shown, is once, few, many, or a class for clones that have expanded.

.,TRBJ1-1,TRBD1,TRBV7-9,TGTGCCAGCAGCACTCCGGGACAGGGGATGCCTTTCTTT,CASSTPGQGMPFF
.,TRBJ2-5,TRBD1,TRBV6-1,TGTGCCAGTCTCCGGGACAGGGGGCAGGAGACCCAGTACTTC,CASLRDRGQETQYF
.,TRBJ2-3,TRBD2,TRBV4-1,TGCGCCAGCAGCCAAGGACTAGCGGGAGCGTCAGATACGCAGTATTTT,CASSQGLAGASDTQYF
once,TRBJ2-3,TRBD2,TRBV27,TGTGCCAGCACCCAATCGACTAGCCTAGATACGCAGTATTTT,CASTQSTSLDTQYF
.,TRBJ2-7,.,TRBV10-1,TGCGCCAGCAGCGGTGATGCGTTCTCCTACGAGCAGTACTTC,CASSGDAFSYEQYF
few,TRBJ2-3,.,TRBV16,TGTGCCAGCAGCCAAGATGGGTGGGGCGGCACAGATACGCAGTATTTT,CASSQDGWGGTDTQYF
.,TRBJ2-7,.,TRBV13,TGTGCCAGCAGCTTAAGGGACTCTCCCTACGAGCAGTACTTC,CASSLRDSPYEQYF
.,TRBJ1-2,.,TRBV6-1,TGTGCCAGCAGTGACGGTCAGGCCTATGGCTACACCTTC,CASSDGQAYGYTF
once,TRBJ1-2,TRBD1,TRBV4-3,TGCGCCAGCAGTTGGGGGACAGGCGATAACTATGGCTACACCTTC,CASSWGTGDNYGYTF
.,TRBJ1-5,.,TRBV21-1,TGTGCCAGCAGCAAAGCGCTCAGAGCGAGAATCGGGACAGGGTTTTACGGCAATCAGCCCCAGCATTTT,CASSKALRARIGTGFYGNQPQHF
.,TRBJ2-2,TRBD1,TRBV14,TGTGCCAGCAGCCAAGATAGAGGGGGCTGGGACACCGGGGAGCTGTTTTTT,CASSQDRGGWDTGELFF
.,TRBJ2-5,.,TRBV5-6,TGTGCCAGCAGCAGAGCCGGAGAGACCCAGTACTTC,CASSRAGETQYF
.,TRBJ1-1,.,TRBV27,TGTGCCAGCAACCCCCGGGGGGGCAGGAACACTGAAGCTTTCTTT,CASNPRGGRNTEAFF
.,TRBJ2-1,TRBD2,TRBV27,TGTGCCAGCACCCTGGGACTAGCGGGAGGCAATGAGCAGTTCTTC,CASTLGLAGGNEQFF
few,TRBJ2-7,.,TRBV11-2,TGTGCCAGCAGCTTAACAGACTCCTACGAGCAGTACTTC,CASSLTDSYEQYF
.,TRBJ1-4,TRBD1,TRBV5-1,TGCGCCAGCAGCTTGAGCCCCGGGACAGGGGCTGAAAAACTGTTTTTT,CASSLSPGTGAEKLFF
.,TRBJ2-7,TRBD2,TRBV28,TGTGCCAGCAGTTTGGCTAGCGGGAGTTTATCCTACGAGCAGTACTTC,CASSLASGSLSYEQYF
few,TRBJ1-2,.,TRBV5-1,TGCGCCAGCAGCTTGGTGCTGGGAGCGGACTATGGCTACACCTTC,CASSLVLGADYGYTF
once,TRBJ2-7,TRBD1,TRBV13,TGTGCCAGCAGCACATCGGGACAGGGATATGTAGAGCAGTACTTC,CASSTSGQGYVEQYF
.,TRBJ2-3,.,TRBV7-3,TGTGCCAGCAGCACACGACAGAGCACAGATACGCAGTATTTT,CASSTRQSTDTQYF